Sequencing of this T cell receptor beta chain was carried out in a study of T cells after posttransplantation cyclophosphamide. General study findings and limits: Skin or GI-infiltrating T cells shared few TRB sequences with blood. TRB clonality was highly associated with recipient CMV seropositivity and reactivation. Donor CD8+ memory clones often dominated recipient blood repertoires at later times.

Repertoires were generated with immunoSEQ multiplex PCR, while TCRdb's copy carries only in-frame clones and drops some. The table lists 15,000 to 20,000 clones, with no singletons. This clone was seen ten or more times. Its antigen is unknown. The CDR3 loop spans 13 amino acids. Germline values: CDR1 SGHTA, CDR2 FQGNSA. V was cut by 6 bases and J by 1 base, with 8 bases left in between. Busulfan-fludarabine conditioning, marrow transplant, and cyclophosphamide on days +3 and +4 were administered. The origin of this receptor is a female patient aged 30 to 40 who received an allogeneic stem cell transplant from a related donor, was CMV-positive, and had no GVHD. Certain T cells may be donor cells from the graft. The chain joins TRBV7-2 to TRBJ2-3, with D perhaps matching TRBD2 (6 bases). Source: PBMCs, taken after allogeneic stem cell transplant with posttransplant cyclophosphamide. Written as DNA, the CDR3 is TGTGCCAGCAGGAAGCGGGGCACAGATACGCAGTATTTT. Protein: CASRKRGTDTQYF.